The following is a TCR beta chain sequence with its context. Antigen specificity is unknown. This sample was taken from a study of neoadjuvant anti-PD-1 for oral cavity cancer. Findings and caveats of the study: Treg/Th17 ratio rose with pretreatment blood and fell with post-treatment tumor TCRbeta clonality.

Time point meaning: after neoadjuvant nivolumab, at surgical resection. TCRdb keeps only in-frame clones here, not all; method: immunoSEQ multiplex PCR. The top ten hold more than 4.5% of the sample, which has about 42,000 clones, 60% to 80% seen once. The TCR was taken from a person between 40 and 85 years old with oral cavity squamous cell carcinoma. The source material was PBMCs, sampled after nivolumab (anti-PD-1) treatment.

The CDR3 region is CASSDGGYTDTQYF. The CDR3, as DNA: TGCGCCAGCAGTGACGGAGGATACACAGATACGCAGTATTTT. The V and J genes are TRBV10-1 and TRBJ2-3, with D possibly matching TRBD2 (5 bases). The CDR3 runs to 14 residues. Deletions cut 3 bases from V and 2 bases from J, with 9 bases between. Germline CDR1 and CDR2: WNHNN and SYGVQD (reference sequence).